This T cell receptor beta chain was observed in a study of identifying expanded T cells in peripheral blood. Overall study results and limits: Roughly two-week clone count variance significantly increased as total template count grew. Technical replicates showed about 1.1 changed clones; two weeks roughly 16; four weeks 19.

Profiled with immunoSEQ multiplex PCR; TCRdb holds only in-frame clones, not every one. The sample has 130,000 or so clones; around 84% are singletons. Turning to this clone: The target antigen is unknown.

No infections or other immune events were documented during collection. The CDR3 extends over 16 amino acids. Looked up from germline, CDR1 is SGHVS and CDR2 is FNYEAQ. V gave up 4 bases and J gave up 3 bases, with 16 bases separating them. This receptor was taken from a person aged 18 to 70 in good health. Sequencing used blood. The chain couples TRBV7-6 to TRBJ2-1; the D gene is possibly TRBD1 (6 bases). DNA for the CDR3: TGTGCCAGCAGCTCGACCCGAGCGACAGGCTACAATGAGCAGTTCTTC. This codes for CASSSTRATGYNEQFF.